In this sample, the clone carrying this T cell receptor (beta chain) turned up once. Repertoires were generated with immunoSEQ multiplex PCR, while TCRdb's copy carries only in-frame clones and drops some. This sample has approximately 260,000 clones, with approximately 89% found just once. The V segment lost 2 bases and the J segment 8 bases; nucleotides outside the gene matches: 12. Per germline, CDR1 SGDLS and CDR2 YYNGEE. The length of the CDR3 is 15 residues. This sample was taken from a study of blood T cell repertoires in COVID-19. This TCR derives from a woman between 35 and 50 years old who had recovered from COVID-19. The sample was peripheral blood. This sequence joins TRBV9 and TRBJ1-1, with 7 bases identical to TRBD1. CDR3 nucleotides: TGTGCCAGCAGCGTCCACCCCATCGGGACAGCAGAAGCTTTCTTT. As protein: CASSVHPIGTAEAFF.